These 25 T cell receptor beta chains were sequenced from one sample in a study of cytomegalovirus exposure and HLA in healthy donors (dated by TCRdb to about 2017). The library was generated by the immunoSEQ multiplex PCR assay. For the multiplex PCR, a mixture combining 60 forward primers for TCR Vbeta segments and 13 reverse primers for TCR Jbeta segments was used. TCRdb mirrors the immuneACCESS table, restricted to in-frame sequences. Some clones are absent from its copies; in checked studies, under half trace to an unresolved V gene, and the reason for the others is unknown. The sample contains 99,000 or so clones, around 80% of them found a single time. The ten largest clones add up to less than 2.5% of the sample. Sequencing used PBMCs. Receptors originate from a man in his thirties or forties in good health and CMV-seronegative.

This clone has ten or more counts. V usage is TRBV28 and J usage is TRBJ2-5; 9 bases align to TRBD2. Germline trimming cut 9 bases from V and 4 bases from J; bases unmatched to any gene: 12. The CDR3 is made up of 15 amino acids. The germline V gene encodes CDR1 MDHEN and CDR2 SYDVKM. The CDR3 DNA follows: TGTGCCAGTTCCGCGGGCGGGAGGGCTGGAGAGACCCAGTACTTC. Translating gives CASSAGGRAGETQYF.

The V call is TRBV6-5, the J call TRBJ2-5, with D possibly being TRBD2 (5 bases). This CDR3 is built from 15 residues. Germline CDR1 is MNHEY and CDR2 is SVGAGI. V shed 2 bases and J shed 5 bases, with 15 bases lying between them. CDR3: CASSYQQPRRETQYF. DNA for the CDR3: TGTGCCAGCAGTTACCAACAACCTAGGAGGGAGACCCAGTACTTC.

J is TRBJ2-7 and V is TRBV6-5, with D possibly being TRBD1 (5 bases). The CDR3 extends over 13 amino acids. V was pared by 4 bases and J by 3 bases, with 10 bases between. The V gene's germline CDR1 is MNHEY and CDR2 SVGAGI. DNA of the CDR3: TGTGCCAGCAGTTCCGACAGTAACTACGAGCAGTACTTC. Translating it yields CASSSDSNYEQYF.

This chain links TRBV7-2 with TRBJ1-2; D is unresolved. In germline, CDR1 is SGHTA, CDR2 FQGNSA. This CDR3 has 12 residues. V lost 4 bases to trimming and J lost 1 base, with 4 bases between them. The CDR3 loop is CASSSNNYGYTF. The CDR3 DNA is TGTGCCAGCAGCTCTAATAACTATGGCTACACCTTC.

In its sample, this clone was seen a few times. This chain connects TRBV5-6 to TRBJ1-3; 7 bases are a match to TRBD1. With V trimmed by 2 bases and J by 0 bases, 5 bases remained unmatched. The CDR3 is made up of 16 amino acids. CDR1 SGHDT and CDR2 YYEEEE come from the germline V gene. CDR3 DNA sequence: TGTGCCAGCAGCTTAACAGGGGATTACTCTGGAAACACCATATATTTT. This codes for CASSLTGDYSGNTIYF.

The CDR3: CASSRSGTGREKLFF. Written as DNA, the CDR3 is TGTGCCAGCAGTAGATCCGGGACAGGTCGGGAAAAACTGTTTTTT. This chain joins TRBV27 and TRBJ1-4, with TRBD1 identical over 8 bases. The germline V gene has CDR1 MNHEY and CDR2 SMNVEV (reference sequence). The CDR3 spans 15 residues. The V segment lost 5 bases and the J segment 8 bases; nucleotides outside the gene matches: 10.

The genes are TRBV7-3 and TRBJ2-1; TRBD2 is a possible D gene (6 bases). The germline gives CDR1 SGHTA, CDR2 FQGTGA. This CDR3 spans 12 amino acids. With 3 bases removed from V and 6 bases from J, the gap between germline ends came to 6 bases. CDR3 sequence reads: CASSFSGNEQFF. The CDR3 DNA reads TGTGCCAGCAGCTTTAGCGGCAATGAGCAGTTCTTC. Combining the CDR3 with reference TRBV7-3 and TRBJ2-1 gives the whole variable domain GAGVSQTPSNKVTEKGKYVELRCDPISGHTALYWYRQSLGQGPEFLIYFQGTGAADDSGLPNDRFFAVRPEGSVSTLKIQRTERGDSAVYLCASSFSGNEQFFGPGTRLTVL.

The genes are TRBV7-9 and TRBJ1-1; TRBD1 matches 7 bases. Germline values: CDR1 SEHNR, CDR2 FQNEAQ (reference sequence). CDR3 length equals 17 residues. J lost 0 bases, V lost 0 bases, and 7 bases had no gene match. CDR3 region: CASSLAGTAYMNTEAFF. CDR3 in DNA: TGTGCCAGCAGCTTAGCGGGGACAGCTTACATGAACACTGAAGCTTTCTTT.

This chain joins TRBV27 and TRBJ2-3; TRBD1 might be the D (5 bases). Germline V gives CDR1 MNHEY, CDR2 SMNVEV (reference sequence). Between the trimmed V and J ends, which lost 5 bases and 3 bases, there was a span of 9 bases. The CDR3 runs to 13 residues. The CDR3 loop is CASSLRQTDTQYF. As DNA, the CDR3 is TGTGCCAGCAGTCTCCGACAGACAGATACGCAGTATTTT.

The chain couples TRBV7-2 to TRBJ1-3; weak D call: TRBD1 (6 bases). The CDR3 consists of 16 residues. With 1 base removed from V and 4 bases from J, the gap between germline ends came to 14 bases. Germline V gene lookup returns CDR1 SGHTA and CDR2 FQGNSA. The CDR3 DNA reads as TGTGCCAGCAGCTTAGTCCCAGCGGGGGCCGGAAACACCATATATTTT. Translated: CASSLVPAGAGNTIYF.

J is TRBJ2-7 and V is TRBV18; D gene ambiguous. Germline values: CDR1 KGHSH, CDR2 LQKENI. V lost 6 bases to trimming and J lost 4 bases, with 13 bases between them. The CDR3 spans 13 residues. The CDR3 bases are TGTGCCAGCTCCCCCGACTTTCAATACGAGCAGTACTTC. Encoded protein: CASSPDFQYEQYF.

The rearrangement links TRBV7-3 to TRBJ2-3; TRBD2 might be the D (6 bases). V dropped 5 bases and J dropped 3 bases, with 9 bases sitting between them. Per germline, CDR1 SGHTA and CDR2 FQGTGA. This CDR3 has 13 amino acids. The CDR3: CASSPGRTDTQYF. The CDR3 DNA reads as TGTGCCAGCAGCCCGGGGAGGACAGATACGCAGTATTTT. The whole variable domain, filled in from reference TRBV7-3 and TRBJ2-3, reads GAGVSQTPSNKVTEKGKYVELRCDPISGHTALYWYRQSLGQGPEFLIYFQGTGAADDSGLPNDRFFAVRPEGSVSTLKIQRTERGDSAVYLCASSPGRTDTQYFGPGTRLTVL.

The DNA for the CDR3 is TGTGCCAGTAGTACCTCGACTAGCGGGGGGCAAGAGACCCAGTACTTC. Its protein is CASSTSTSGGQETQYF. The chain links TRBV19 to TRBJ2-5; TRBD2 matches 13 bases. The germline V gene encodes CDR1 LNHDA and CDR2 SQIVND (reference sequence). V was pared by 4 bases and J by 2 bases, with 4 bases of the junction left unmatched. CDR3 length: 16 amino acids.

The chain uses TRBV28 and TRBJ1-5, with 10 bases identical to TRBD1. CDR1 and CDR2 (germline): MDHEN, SYDVKM. V lost 3 bases to trimming and J lost 7 bases; unmatched junction nucleotides: 9. This CDR3 is built from 16 residues. In nucleotides, the CDR3 is TGTGCCAGCAGTTTTGCGGGACAGGGGTCCGGGCAGCCCCAGCATTTT. Amino acid sequence: CASSFAGQGSGQPQHF.

This sequence joins TRBV27 and TRBJ1-1; D is possibly TRBD1 (5 bases). The V end lost 5 bases, the J end lost 4 bases, and 20 bases lay between the germline ends. The CDR3 totals 16 residues. Germline lookup yields CDR1 MNHEY and CDR2 SMNVEV (reference sequence). CDR3 protein: CASSRAIRGESTEAFF. CDR3 sequence (DNA): TGTGCCAGCAGTAGAGCCATTCGGGGGGAAAGCACTGAAGCTTTCTTT.

The V call is TRBV19, the J call TRBJ2-7; the match to TRBD2 covers 9 bases. The V and J ends lost 1 base and 7 bases, in that order; junction bases with no gene match: 11. This CDR3 spans 16 amino acids. In germline, CDR1 is LNHDA, CDR2 SQIVND (reference sequence). The CDR3 DNA reads as TGTGCCAGTAGTATAGCAGGTAGCGGGAGCCTTCGGGAGCAGTACTTC. Translation: CASSIAGSGSLREQYF.

V usage is TRBV4-1 and J usage is TRBJ2-7; 9 positions match TRBD1. Per the germline V gene, CDR1 is MGHRA and CDR2 is YSYEKL. Trimming cost V 2 bases and J 3 bases; bases outside gene matches: 8. The CDR3 spans 16 residues. The CDR3 sequence is CASSQRAGQGNYEQYF. The CDR3, as DNA: TGCGCCAGCAGCCAACGGGCGGGACAGGGAAACTACGAGCAGTACTTC.

The chain joins TRBV19 to TRBJ1-2; the D gene is possibly TRBD1 (5 bases). Germline V gives CDR1 LNHDA, CDR2 SQIVND (reference sequence). Trimming removed 7 bases at V and 8 bases at J, with 14 bases between. The CDR3 sequence is 12 residues long. As DNA, the CDR3 is TGTGCCAGTACCTCAGGGTCTGGAGGCTACACCTTC. Translation: CASTSGSGGYTF.

J is TRBJ1-5 and V is TRBV28; D might be TRBD1 (5 bases). Deletions cut 2 bases from V and 3 bases from J, with 20 bases between. This CDR3 comprises 18 residues. Germline values: CDR1 MDHEN, CDR2 SYDVKM. The CDR3 sequence is CASSLGGKLRYHNQPQHF. CDR3 DNA sequence: TGTGCCAGCAGTTTAGGGGGGAAACTAAGGTACCACAATCAGCCCCAGCATTTT.

This clone was seen a handful of times. The V and J genes are TRBV4-1 and TRBJ2-5, with 7 bases identical to TRBD1. J lost 6 bases, V lost 0 bases, and 10 bases had no gene match. The CDR3 length is 16 residues. Germline CDR1 MGHRA, CDR2 YSYEKL. CDR3 nucleotide sequence: TGCGCCAGCAGCCAAGAGGGCACAGGGGTCGGACAGACCCAGTACTTC. Translating it yields CASSQEGTGVGQTQYF.

V and J are TRBV28 and TRBJ2-7, with TRBD1 matching over 7 bases. Germline assignment: CDR1 MDHEN and CDR2 SYDVKM. J gave up 4 bases and V 6 bases, and 12 bases lay outside the gene matches. This CDR3 region has 15 residues. In DNA, the CDR3 is TGTGCCAGCAGCCGGATCAGGGACAGTGGATACGAGCAGTACTTC. Protein sequence: CASSRIRDSGYEQYF.

Only a few counts were recorded for this clone. The chain joins TRBV10-3 to TRBJ2-3, with 11 bases identical to TRBD1. This CDR3 comprises 13 residues. V trimming: 6 bases; J trimming: 14 bases; junction bases outside the gene matches: 10. Germline V gives CDR1 ENHRY, CDR2 SYGVKD. CDR3 loop: CAIRTTDRGHTYF. The CDR3 nucleotides read TGTGCCATCAGAACTACGGACAGGGGGCACACGTATTTT.

The V call is TRBV19, the J call TRBJ1-2; D is perhaps TRBD1 (6 bases). Per the germline V gene, CDR1 is LNHDA and CDR2 is SQIVND (reference sequence). CDR3 length: 15 residues. V lost 5 bases to trimming and J lost 5 bases, with 18 bases between them. The CDR3 sequence is CASSPQGSWTYGYTF. In DNA, the CDR3 is TGTGCCAGTAGTCCACAGGGCTCATGGACTTATGGCTACACCTTC.

This chain uses TRBV28 with TRBJ1-4, with 7 bases lining up with TRBD1. J gave up 5 bases and V 8 bases, and 8 bases lay outside the gene matches. The CDR3 runs to 14 residues. Germline V gene sequence: CDR1 MDHEN, CDR2 SYDVKM. The chain's CDR3 is CASSIRTGNEKLFF. The CDR3 bases are TGTGCCAGCTCCATCCGGACAGGAAATGAAAAACTGTTTTTT. Using reference TRBV28 and TRBJ1-4 for the parts outside the CDR3, the full variable domain is DVKVTQSSRYLVKRTGEKVFLECVQDMDHENMFWYRQDPGLGLRLIYFSYDVKMKEKGDIPEGYSVSREKKERFSLILESASTNQTSMYLCASSIRTGNEKLFFGSGTQLSVL.

In DNA form, the CDR3 reads TGTGCCAGCAGTTACACAGGGGAGGACGACGAGCAGTACTTC. Amino acids: CASSYTGEDDEQYF. The chain uses TRBV6-5 and TRBJ2-7; possible D gene TRBD1, 7 bases. CDR3 size: 14 residues. Trimming shortened V by 2 bases and J by 5 bases, and 13 bases separated the two germline ends. Germline assignment: CDR1 MNHEY and CDR2 SVGAGI.